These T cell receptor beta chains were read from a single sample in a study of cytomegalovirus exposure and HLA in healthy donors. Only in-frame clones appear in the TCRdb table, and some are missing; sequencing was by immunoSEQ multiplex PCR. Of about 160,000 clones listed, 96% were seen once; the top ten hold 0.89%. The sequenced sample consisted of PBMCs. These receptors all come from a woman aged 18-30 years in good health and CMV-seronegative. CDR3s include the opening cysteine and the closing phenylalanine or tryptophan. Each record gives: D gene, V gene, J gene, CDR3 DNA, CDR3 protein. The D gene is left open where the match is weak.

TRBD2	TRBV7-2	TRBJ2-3	TGTGCCAGCAGCTTAATGCGGGGGGGCACAGATACGCAGTATTTT	CASSLMRGGTDTQYF
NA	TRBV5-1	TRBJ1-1	TGCGCCAGCAGCTTGGACACACTGAACACTGAAGCTTTCTTT	CASSLDTLNTEAFF
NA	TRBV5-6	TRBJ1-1	TGTGCCAGCAGCTCTGCGGGGACTGAAGCTTTCTTT	CASSSAGTEAFF
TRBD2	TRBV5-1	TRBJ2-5	TGCGCCAGCAGTACACGGGGGGAACAAGAGACCCAGTACTTC	CASSTRGEQETQYF
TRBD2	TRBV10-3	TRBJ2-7	TGTGCCATCGGGGCGGGACTAGCGGCCTCCTACGAGCAGTACTTC	CAIGAGLAASYEQYF
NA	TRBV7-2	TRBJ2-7	TGTGCCAGCAGCTTAGCTAGGGGCTTCTACGAGCAGTACTTC	CASSLARGFYEQYF
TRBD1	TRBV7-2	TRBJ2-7	TGTGCCAGCAGCTTACAGGGGGCGCAATACGAGCAGTACTTC	CASSLQGAQYEQYF
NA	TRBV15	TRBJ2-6	TGTGCCACCAGCAGAAGGGGAACTGGGGCCAACGTCCTGACTTTC	CATSRRGTGANVLTF
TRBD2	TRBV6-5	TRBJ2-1	TGTGCCAGCAAGGGTAGCGGGGGAGATTACAATGAGCAGTTCTTC	CASKGSGGDYNEQFF
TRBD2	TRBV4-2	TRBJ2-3	TGTGCCAGCAGCCAATTAGCGGGGGGGCCCACAGATACGCAGTATTTT	CASSQLAGGPTDTQYF
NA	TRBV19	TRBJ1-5	TGTGCCAGTAGTCCGAACAATAACCTCCCCCAGCATTTT	CASSPNNNLPQHF
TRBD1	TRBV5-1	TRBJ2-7	TGCGCCAGCAGGGTCGGTGTAGGGACAGGCGGCGAGCAGTACTTC	CASRVGVGTGGEQYF
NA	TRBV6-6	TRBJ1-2	TGTGCCAGCAGTTACGCGGGCAGTCCCTATGGCTACACCTTC	CASSYAGSPYGYTF
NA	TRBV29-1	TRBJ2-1	TGCAGCGTCCGGGACTTAGGGAGGAATGAGCAGTTCTTC	CSVRDLGRNEQFF
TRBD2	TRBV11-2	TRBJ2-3	TGTGCCAGCAGCTCCGCGACTAGCGGCGATACGCAGTATTTT	CASSSATSGDTQYF
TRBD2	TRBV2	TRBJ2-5	TGTGCCAGCAGCATACTAGCGGGGGGCGAAGAGACCCAGTACTTC	CASSILAGGEETQYF
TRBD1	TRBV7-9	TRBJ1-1	TGTGCCAGCAGCCTCACAGGGGGCGCGGTCACTGAAGCTTTCTTT	CASSLTGGAVTEAFF